This is a list of T cell receptor beta chains from one sample in a study of T cells in localized non-small cell lung cancer. The method was immunoSEQ multiplex PCR; TCRdb's version includes in-frame clones alone and lacks a portion of them. Counted here are tens of thousands of clones, approximately 80% occurring once; the ten biggest clones make up roughly 9.8%. Sequenced here: peripheral blood, sampled before any cancer treatment. The receptors were gathered from a female donor older than 55 with stage I lung adenocarcinoma. Each CDR3 is given with its conserved first and last residue. A D gene is named only where the DNA matches it firmly. A clone size is listed for some rows: how often the clone was seen (once, few, many), or a class if it is expanded.

v_gene: TRBV7-9
d_gene: TRBD1
abundance: few
j_gene: TRBJ2-2
CDR3nt: TGTGCCAGCAGCCAAAGACAGGGAGTAAACACCGGGGAGCTGTTTTTT
CDR3aa: CASSQRQGVNTGELFF

v_gene: TRBV19
d_gene: NA
abundance: NA
j_gene: TRBJ1-3
CDR3nt: TGTGCCAGTACCCGGGGACTGAACTCTGGAAACACCATATATTTT
CDR3aa: CASTRGLNSGNTIYF

v_gene: TRBV29-1
d_gene: NA
abundance: NA
j_gene: TRBJ2-5
CDR3nt: TGCAGCGGACGATCAGGTGTCGAGACCCAGTACTTC
CDR3aa: CSGRSGVETQYF

v_gene: TRBV30
d_gene: TRBD1
abundance: NA
j_gene: TRBJ1-1
CDR3nt: TGTGCCTGGAGTGCCTACAGGGGGGTCACTGAAGCTTTCTTT
CDR3aa: CAWSAYRGVTEAFF

v_gene: TRBV4-1
d_gene: NA
abundance: NA
j_gene: TRBJ1-1
CDR3nt: TGCGCCAGCAGCCAAGATTTCGGCACTGAAGCTTTCTTT
CDR3aa: CASSQDFGTEAFF

v_gene: TRBV7-9
d_gene: TRBD1
abundance: NA
j_gene: TRBJ2-2
CDR3nt: TGTGCCAGCAGCCTTGGACAGGGTTCCACCGGGGAGCTGTTTTTT
CDR3aa: CASSLGQGSTGELFF

v_gene: TRBV7-9
d_gene: TRBD1
abundance: once
j_gene: TRBJ2-7
CDR3nt: TGTGCCAGCAGCTGGACAGGGGGACACGAGCAGTACTTC
CDR3aa: CASSWTGGHEQYF

v_gene: TRBV5-1
d_gene: NA
abundance: NA
j_gene: TRBJ1-3
CDR3nt: TGCGCCAGCAGCTTGCGTGACTCTGGAAACACCATATATTTT
CDR3aa: CASSLRDSGNTIYF

v_gene: TRBV7-2
d_gene: TRBD2
abundance: NA
j_gene: TRBJ2-5
CDR3nt: TGTGCCAGCAGGCCCGGGACTAGGGGAGAGACCCAGTACTTC
CDR3aa: CASRPGTRGETQYF

v_gene: TRBV6-5
d_gene: NA
abundance: NA
j_gene: TRBJ2-4
CDR3nt: TGTGCCAGCGGAATAAACGGCGCAGGAAACATTCAGTACTTC
CDR3aa: CASGINGAGNIQYF

v_gene: TRBV6-6
d_gene: NA
abundance: NA
j_gene: TRBJ2-3
CDR3nt: TGTGCCAGCAGTTATGCGGGGGATACGCAGTATTTT
CDR3aa: CASSYAGDTQYF

v_gene: TRBV6-5
d_gene: NA
abundance: NA
j_gene: TRBJ2-1
CDR3nt: TGTGCCAGCAGTTACCGCGGGGGCCCCTACAATGAGCAGTTCTTC
CDR3aa: CASSYRGGPYNEQFF

v_gene: TRBV9
d_gene: NA
abundance: NA
j_gene: TRBJ2-1
CDR3nt: TGTGCCAGCAGCGTAGCATTCTGGGAGGATGAGCAGTTCTTC
CDR3aa: CASSVAFWEDEQFF

v_gene: TRBV21-1
d_gene: NA
abundance: NA
j_gene: TRBJ2-1
CDR3nt: TGTGCCAGCAGCACTGTGACTAGCGGGAATCGTGAGCAGTTCTTC
CDR3aa: CASSTVTSGNREQFF

v_gene: TRBV29-1
d_gene: NA
abundance: NA
j_gene: TRBJ2-2
CDR3nt: TGCAGCGCCTGGGGCACGAACACCGGGGAGCTGTTTTTT
CDR3aa: CSAWGTNTGELFF

v_gene: TRBV6-5
d_gene: NA
abundance: few
j_gene: TRBJ1-1
CDR3nt: TGTGCCAGCAGACCCGGGACCAAAGGAACTGAAGCTTTCTTT
CDR3aa: CASRPGTKGTEAFF

v_gene: TRBV10-2
d_gene: NA
abundance: NA
j_gene: TRBJ1-4
CDR3nt: TGCGCCAGCCGGGGGGAAGGAGCTAATGAAAAACTGTTTTTT
CDR3aa: CASRGEGANEKLFF

v_gene: TRBV29-1
d_gene: NA
abundance: few
j_gene: TRBJ2-1
CDR3nt: TGCAGCGTTGTTCCCTCCGACTCCCGTAACGAGCAGTTCTTC
CDR3aa: CSVVPSDSRNEQFF

v_gene: TRBV5-6
d_gene: NA
abundance: NA
j_gene: TRBJ1-4
CDR3nt: TGTGCCAGCAGCTTGAGGCCAACTAATGAAAAACTGTTTTTT
CDR3aa: CASSLRPTNEKLFF

v_gene: TRBV27
d_gene: NA
abundance: NA
j_gene: TRBJ2-2
CDR3nt: TGTGCCAGCAGTTTATTCCCCGGGGAGCTGTTTTTT
CDR3aa: CASSLFPGELFF

v_gene: TRBV27
d_gene: NA
abundance: NA
j_gene: TRBJ2-1
CDR3nt: TGTGCCAGCAGTTTAAGGATCGGGAGATCCTACAATGAGCAGTTCTTC
CDR3aa: CASSLRIGRSYNEQFF

v_gene: TRBV7-2
d_gene: NA
abundance: NA
j_gene: TRBJ2-7
CDR3nt: TGTGCCAGCAGCTCCCCGACGGGAAACTACGAGCAGTACTTC
CDR3aa: CASSSPTGNYEQYF

v_gene: TRBV19
d_gene: NA
abundance: NA
j_gene: TRBJ2-3
CDR3nt: TGTGCCAGTAGTACTGGACTTTATTTGGATACGCAGTATTTT
CDR3aa: CASSTGLYLDTQYF

v_gene: TRBV27
d_gene: NA
abundance: NA
j_gene: TRBJ1-2
CDR3nt: TGTGCCAGCAGTTTACAGGGTGGGAACTATGGCTACACCTTC
CDR3aa: CASSLQGGNYGYTF

v_gene: TRBV27
d_gene: TRBD2
abundance: NA
j_gene: TRBJ2-5
CDR3nt: TGTGCCAGCAGCCCCGGGGGGGGGACGAAGACCCAGTACTTC
CDR3aa: CASSPGGGTKTQYF

v_gene: TRBV7-9
d_gene: TRBD1
abundance: NA
j_gene: TRBJ2-3
CDR3nt: TGTGCCAGCAGCTTAAGAGGGACAGGGGGCCGAGATACGCAGTATTTT
CDR3aa: CASSLRGTGGRDTQYF

v_gene: TRBV15
d_gene: NA
abundance: NA
j_gene: TRBJ1-5
CDR3nt: TGTGCCACCAGCAGAGGGGGGGATAATCAGCCCCAGCATTTT
CDR3aa: CATSRGGDNQPQHF

v_gene: TRBV19
d_gene: NA
abundance: NA
j_gene: TRBJ2-3
CDR3nt: TGTGCCAGTAGCGGCCCACGAGAGGAGAGTGATACGCAGTATTTT
CDR3aa: CASSGPREESDTQYF

v_gene: TRBV11-2
d_gene: NA
abundance: NA
j_gene: TRBJ2-7
CDR3nt: TGTGCCAGCAGCTTAGAGGATCGCTACGAGCAGTACTTC
CDR3aa: CASSLEDRYEQYF

v_gene: TRBV18
d_gene: NA
abundance: NA
j_gene: TRBJ2-1
CDR3nt: TGTGCCAGCTCACCACCGTCCGCGGGGGCTTTAGGGGAGCAGTTCTTC
CDR3aa: CASSPPSAGALGEQFF

v_gene: TRBV28
d_gene: TRBD1
abundance: NA
j_gene: TRBJ2-7
CDR3nt: TGTGCCAGCAGTACCGTCGACAGGGGTACCTACGAGCAGTACTTC
CDR3aa: CASSTVDRGTYEQYF

v_gene: TRBV15
d_gene: NA
abundance: NA
j_gene: TRBJ2-1
CDR3nt: TGTGCCACCAGCCGAATCCGGGACCTCATCGACAATGAGCAGTTCTTC
CDR3aa: CATSRIRDLIDNEQFF

v_gene: TRBV4-2
d_gene: TRBD1
abundance: NA
j_gene: TRBJ1-4
CDR3nt: TGTGCCAGCAGCTCTCAAACCGGGACAGGGAGGGAAAAACTGTTTTTT
CDR3aa: CASSSQTGTGREKLFF

v_gene: TRBV4-2
d_gene: NA
abundance: NA
j_gene: TRBJ1-3
CDR3nt: TGTGCCAGCAGCCCCCGGGACAAAAGCTCTGGAAACACCATATATTTT
CDR3aa: CASSPRDKSSGNTIYF

v_gene: TRBV5-1
d_gene: NA
abundance: few
j_gene: TRBJ1-1
CDR3nt: TGCGCCAGCAGCCCCTGGACGGCAGGGTTGAACACTGAAGCTTTCTTT
CDR3aa: CASSPWTAGLNTEAFF

v_gene: TRBV10-3
d_gene: NA
abundance: few
j_gene: TRBJ1-2
CDR3nt: TGTGCCATCAGTGGTGGGGGGCGCATAGATGGCTACACCTTC
CDR3aa: CAISGGGRIDGYTF